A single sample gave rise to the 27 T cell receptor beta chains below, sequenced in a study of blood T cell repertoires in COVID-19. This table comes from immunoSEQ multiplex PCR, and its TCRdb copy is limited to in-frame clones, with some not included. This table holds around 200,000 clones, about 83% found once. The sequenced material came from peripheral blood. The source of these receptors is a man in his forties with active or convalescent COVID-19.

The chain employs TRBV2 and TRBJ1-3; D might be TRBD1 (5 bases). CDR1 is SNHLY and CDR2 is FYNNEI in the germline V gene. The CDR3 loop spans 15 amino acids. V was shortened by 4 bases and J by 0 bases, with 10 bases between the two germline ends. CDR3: CASSGRGNSGNTIYF. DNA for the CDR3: TGTGCCAGCAGTGGACGGGGGAACTCTGGAAACACCATATATTTT.

CDR3 bases: TGTGCCAGCACCAGGGCGACTCTCACAGATACGCAGTATTTT. Amino acid sequence: CASTRATLTDTQYF. The chain recombines TRBV3-1 (or the pseudogene TRBV3-2) with TRBJ2-3; possibly TRBD1 for D (5 bases). The CDR3 has 14 amino acids. Germline-derived CDR1 and CDR2 are LGHDT and YNNKEL (reference sequence). V was cut by 7 bases and J by 2 bases, with 13 bases left in between.

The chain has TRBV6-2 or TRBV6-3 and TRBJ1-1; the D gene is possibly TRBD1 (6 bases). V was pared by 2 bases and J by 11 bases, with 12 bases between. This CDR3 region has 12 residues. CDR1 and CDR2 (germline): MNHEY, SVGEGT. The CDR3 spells CASSYEQGGAFF. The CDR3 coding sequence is TGTGCCAGCAGTTACGAACAGGGTGGGGCTTTCTTT.

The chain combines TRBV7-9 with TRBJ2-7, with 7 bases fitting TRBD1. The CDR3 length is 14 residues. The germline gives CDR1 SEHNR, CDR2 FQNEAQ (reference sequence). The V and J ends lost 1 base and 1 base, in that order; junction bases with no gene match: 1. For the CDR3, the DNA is TGTGCCAGCAGCTTAGGGGGACAGTCCTACGAGCAGTACTTC. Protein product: CASSLGGQSYEQYF.

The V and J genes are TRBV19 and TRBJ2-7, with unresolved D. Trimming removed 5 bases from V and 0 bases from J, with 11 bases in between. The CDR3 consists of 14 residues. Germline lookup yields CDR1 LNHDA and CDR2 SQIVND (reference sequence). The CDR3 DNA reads TGTGCCAGTAGTTGGCAGGCAACCTCCTACGAGCAGTACTTC. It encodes CASSWQATSYEQYF.

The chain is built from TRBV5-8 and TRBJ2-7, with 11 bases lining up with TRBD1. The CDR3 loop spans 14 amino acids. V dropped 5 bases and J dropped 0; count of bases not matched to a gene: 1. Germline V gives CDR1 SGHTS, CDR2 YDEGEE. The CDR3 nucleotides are TGTGCCAGCAGGGGGACAGGGGGCTCCTACGAGCAGTACTTC. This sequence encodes CASRGTGGSYEQYF. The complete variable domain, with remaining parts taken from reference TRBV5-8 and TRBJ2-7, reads EAGVTQSPTHLIKTRGQQATLRCSPISGHTSVYWYQQALGLGLQFLLWYDEGEERNRGNFPPRFSGRQFPNYSSELNVNALELEDSALYLCASRGTGGSYEQYFGPGTRLTVT.

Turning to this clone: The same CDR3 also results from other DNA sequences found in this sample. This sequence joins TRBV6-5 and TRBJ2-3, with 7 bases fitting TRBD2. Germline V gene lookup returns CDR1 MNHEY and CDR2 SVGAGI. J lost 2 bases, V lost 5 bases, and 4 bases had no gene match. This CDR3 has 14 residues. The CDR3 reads CASSHGLDTDTQYF. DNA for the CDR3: TGTGCCAGCAGTCACGGACTAGACACAGATACGCAGTATTTT.

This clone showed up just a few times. The CDR3 DNA sequence: TGTGCCATTGAGGGGGCCGGGACTAGCGGGGGAGTTGAGCAGTTCTTC. Its translation is CAIEGAGTSGGVEQFF. The chain combines TRBV10-3 with TRBJ2-1, with 14 bases fitting TRBD2. J was trimmed by 9 bases and V by 9 bases; bases with no gene match: 13. The germline CDR1 and CDR2 sequences are ENHRY and SYGVKD. This CDR3 has 16 amino acids.

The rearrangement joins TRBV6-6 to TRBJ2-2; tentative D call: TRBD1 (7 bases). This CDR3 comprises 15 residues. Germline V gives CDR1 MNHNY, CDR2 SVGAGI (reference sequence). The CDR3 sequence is CVIRGTAEATGELFF. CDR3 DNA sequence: TGTGTCATTCGGGGGACAGCCGAAGCCACCGGGGAGCTGTTTTTT.

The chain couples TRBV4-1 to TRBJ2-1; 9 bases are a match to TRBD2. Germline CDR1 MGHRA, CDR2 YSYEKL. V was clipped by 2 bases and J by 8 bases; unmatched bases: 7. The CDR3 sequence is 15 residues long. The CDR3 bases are TGCGCCAGCAGCCAAACCGGGACTAGCATGGATGAGCAGTTCTTC. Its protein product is CASSQTGTSMDEQFF.

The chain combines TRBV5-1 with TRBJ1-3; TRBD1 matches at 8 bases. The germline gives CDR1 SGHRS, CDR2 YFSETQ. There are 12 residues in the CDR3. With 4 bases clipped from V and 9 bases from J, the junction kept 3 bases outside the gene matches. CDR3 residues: CASSPGQGTIYF. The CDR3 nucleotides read TGCGCCAGCAGCCCCGGACAGGGCACCATATATTTT.

The CDR3: CASSPGDMGNEKLFF. For the CDR3, the DNA is TGTGCCAGTAGCCCAGGGGACATGGGTAATGAAAAACTGTTTTTT. The genes are TRBV19 and TRBJ1-4, with D possibly being TRBD1 (6 bases). V lost 6 bases and J 4 bases, leaving 15 bases between the germline ends. Germline CDR1 and CDR2: LNHDA and SQIVND (reference sequence). There are 15 residues in the CDR3.

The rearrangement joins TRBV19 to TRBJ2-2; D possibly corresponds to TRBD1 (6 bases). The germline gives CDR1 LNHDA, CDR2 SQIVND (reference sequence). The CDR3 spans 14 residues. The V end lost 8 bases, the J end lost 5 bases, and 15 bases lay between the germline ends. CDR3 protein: CASYKGQITGELFF. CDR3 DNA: TGTGCCAGTTATAAAGGACAGATAACCGGGGAGCTGTTTTTT.

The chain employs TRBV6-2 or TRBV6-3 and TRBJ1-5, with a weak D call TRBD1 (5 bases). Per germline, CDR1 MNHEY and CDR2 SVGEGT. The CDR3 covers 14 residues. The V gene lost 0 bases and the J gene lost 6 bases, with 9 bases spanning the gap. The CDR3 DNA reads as TGTGCCAGCAGTTACTCAGGGGTTGGTCAGCCCCAGCATTTT. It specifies CASSYSGVGQPQHF.

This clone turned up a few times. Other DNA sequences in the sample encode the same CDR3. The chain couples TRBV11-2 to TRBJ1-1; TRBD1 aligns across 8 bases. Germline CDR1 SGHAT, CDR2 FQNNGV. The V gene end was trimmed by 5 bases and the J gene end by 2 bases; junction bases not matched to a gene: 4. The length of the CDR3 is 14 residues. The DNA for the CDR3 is TGTGCCAGCAGCCCTGGACAGGGAAACACTGAAGCTTTCTTT. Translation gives CASSPGQGNTEAFF.

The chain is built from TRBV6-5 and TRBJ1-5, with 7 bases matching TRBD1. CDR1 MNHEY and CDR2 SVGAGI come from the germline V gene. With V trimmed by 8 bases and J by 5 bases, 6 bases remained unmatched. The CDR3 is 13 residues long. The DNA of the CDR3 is TGTGCCAGCCGCAGGGGGACGGATCAGCCCCAGCATTTT. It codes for CASRRGTDQPQHF.

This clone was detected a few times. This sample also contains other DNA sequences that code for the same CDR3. The CDR3: CASSLGRNTEAFF. The CDR3 DNA is TGTGCCAGCAGTTTGGGCAGGAACACTGAAGCTTTCTTT. The rearrangement joins TRBV27 to TRBJ1-1; D is ambiguous. V was trimmed by 3 bases and J by 1 base, leaving 6 bases between them. Germline V gives CDR1 MNHEY, CDR2 SMNVEV (reference sequence). The CDR3 extends over 13 amino acids.

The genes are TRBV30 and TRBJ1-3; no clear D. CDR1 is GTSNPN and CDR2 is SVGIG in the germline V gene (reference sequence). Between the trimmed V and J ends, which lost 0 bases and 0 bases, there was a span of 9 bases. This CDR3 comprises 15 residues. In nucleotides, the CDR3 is TGTGCCTGGAGTGTACGATCGAGCTCTGGAAACACCATATATTTT. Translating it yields CAWSVRSSSGNTIYF.

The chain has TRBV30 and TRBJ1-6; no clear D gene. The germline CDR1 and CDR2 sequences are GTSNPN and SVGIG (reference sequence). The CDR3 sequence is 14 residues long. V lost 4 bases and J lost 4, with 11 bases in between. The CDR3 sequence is CAWTGNTYNSPLHF. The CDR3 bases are TGTGCCTGGACCGGGAACACATATAATTCACCCCTCCACTTT.

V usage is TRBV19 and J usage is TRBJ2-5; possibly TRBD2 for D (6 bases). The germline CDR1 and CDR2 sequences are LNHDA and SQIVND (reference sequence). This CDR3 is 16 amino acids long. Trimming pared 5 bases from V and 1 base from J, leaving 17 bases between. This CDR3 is CASSLGGGSGQETQYF. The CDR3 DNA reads TGTGCCAGTAGTCTCGGGGGAGGAAGCGGCCAAGAGACCCAGTACTTC.

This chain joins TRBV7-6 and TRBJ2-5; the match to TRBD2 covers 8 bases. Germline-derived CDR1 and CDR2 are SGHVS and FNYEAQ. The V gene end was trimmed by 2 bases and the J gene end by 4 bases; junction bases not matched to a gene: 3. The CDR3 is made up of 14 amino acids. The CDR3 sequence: CASSLIAGGETQYF. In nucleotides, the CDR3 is TGTGCCAGCAGCTTAATTGCGGGGGGAGAGACCCAGTACTTC.

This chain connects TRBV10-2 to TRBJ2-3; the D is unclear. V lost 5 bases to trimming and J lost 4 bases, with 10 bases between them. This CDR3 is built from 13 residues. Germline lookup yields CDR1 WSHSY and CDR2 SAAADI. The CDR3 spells CASSWQAADTQYF. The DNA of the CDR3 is TGCGCCAGCAGTTGGCAGGCCGCAGATACGCAGTATTTT.

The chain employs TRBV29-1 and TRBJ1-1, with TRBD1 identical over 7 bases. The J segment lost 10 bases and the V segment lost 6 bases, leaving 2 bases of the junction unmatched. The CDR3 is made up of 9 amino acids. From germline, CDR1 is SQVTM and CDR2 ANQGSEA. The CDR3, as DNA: TGCAGCGTCCCAGGGGGAGCTTTCTTT. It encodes CSVPGGAFF.

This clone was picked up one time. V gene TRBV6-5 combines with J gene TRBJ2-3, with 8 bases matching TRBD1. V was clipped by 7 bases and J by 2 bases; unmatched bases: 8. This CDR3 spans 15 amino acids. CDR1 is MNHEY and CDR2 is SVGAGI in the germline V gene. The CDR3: CASTNTGGDTDTQYF. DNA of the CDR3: TGTGCCAGCACCAATACAGGGGGTGACACAGATACGCAGTATTTT.

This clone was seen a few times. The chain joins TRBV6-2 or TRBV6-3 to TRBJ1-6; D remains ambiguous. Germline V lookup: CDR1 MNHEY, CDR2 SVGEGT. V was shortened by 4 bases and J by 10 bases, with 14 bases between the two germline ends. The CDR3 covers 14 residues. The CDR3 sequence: CASSSTIKWSPLHF. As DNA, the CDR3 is TGTGCCAGCAGTTCAACAATCAAGTGGTCACCCCTCCACTTT.

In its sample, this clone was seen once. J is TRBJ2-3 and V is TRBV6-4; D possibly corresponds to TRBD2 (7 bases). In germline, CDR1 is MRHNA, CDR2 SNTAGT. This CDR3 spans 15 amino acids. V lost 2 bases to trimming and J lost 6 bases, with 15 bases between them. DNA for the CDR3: TGTGCCAGCAGTGACCGGGGGCAGGGAGGGGATACGCAGTATTTT. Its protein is CASSDRGQGGDTQYF.

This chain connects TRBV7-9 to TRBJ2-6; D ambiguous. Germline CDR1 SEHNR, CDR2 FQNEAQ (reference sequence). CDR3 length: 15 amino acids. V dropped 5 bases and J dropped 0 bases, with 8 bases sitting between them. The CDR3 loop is CASSLQSSGANVLTF. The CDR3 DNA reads TGTGCCAGCAGCCTACAGTCCTCTGGGGCCAACGTCCTGACTTTC. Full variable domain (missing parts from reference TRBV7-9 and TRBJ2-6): DTGVSQNPRHKITKRGQNVTFRCDPISEHNRLYWYRQTLGQGPEFLTYFQNEAQLEKSRLLSDRFSAERPKGSFSTLEIQRTEQGDSAMYLCASSLQSSGANVLTFGAGSRLTVL.